These 21 T cell receptor beta chains were sequenced from one sample in a study of shared clonotypes between healthy human individuals. TCRdb keeps only in-frame clones here, not all; method: immunoSEQ multiplex PCR. The repertoire consists of 2 million to 2.5 million clones, with around 95% occurring once and the leading ten covering roughly 0.13%. Sequences were obtained from naive CD4+ T cells sorted from blood. Sample subset: CD45RA+ positively selected. These receptors were collected from a man aged 18 to 30 in good health.

The rearrangement uses TRBV7-2 and TRBJ2-5; D not resolved. Germline CDR1 reads SGHTA; CDR2 reads FQGNSA. V dropped 5 bases and J dropped 5 bases, with 15 bases sitting between them. This CDR3 has 14 residues. CDR3 sequence (DNA): TGTGCCAGCAGCGCTGACCGGGCCGTGGAGACCCAGTACTTC. Amino acids: CASSADRAVETQYF.

V is TRBV6-4 and J is TRBJ1-6; no clear D. Looked up from germline, CDR1 is MRHNA and CDR2 is SNTAGT. The germline V and J ends were trimmed by 8 bases and 7 bases, with 15 bases remaining between them. The CDR3 extends over 14 amino acids. CDR3 DNA sequence: TGTGCCAGCGCGAGTGAGGGAGGGAATTCACCCCTCCACTTT. Translated: CASASEGGNSPLHF.

With respect to this clone: Within the sample, other DNA sequences also encode this same CDR3. This chain connects TRBV5-1 to TRBJ1-6; D is unresolved. CDR1 is SGHRS and CDR2 is YFSETQ in the germline V gene. V was pared by 0 bases and J by 7 bases, with 5 bases between. The length of the CDR3 is 13 residues. The CDR3 DNA sequence: TGCGCCAGCAGCTTGGACGGCAATTCACCCCTCCACTTT. It codes for CASSLDGNSPLHF.

In its sample, this clone was seen once. This chain uses TRBV9 with TRBJ2-3; D is possibly TRBD1 or TRBD2 (6 bases each). V was cut by 2 bases and J by 4 bases, with 11 bases left in between. The germline V gene has CDR1 SGDLS and CDR2 YYNGEE. This CDR3 spans 14 amino acids. This CDR3 is CASSVQGRPDTQYF. In DNA, the CDR3 is TGTGCCAGCAGCGTCCAGGGGAGGCCAGATACGCAGTATTTT. The variable domain in full, with the rest retrieved from reference TRBV9 and TRBJ2-3, is DSGVTQTPKHLITATGQRVTLRCSPRSGDLSVYWYQQSLDQGLQFLIQYYNGEERAKGNILERFSAQQFPDLHSELNLSSLELGDSALYFCASSVQGRPDTQYFGPGTRLTVL.

CDR3 nucleotide sequence: TGTGCCAGCAGCTTGCGGGGGCTAGGGGGCACAGATACGCAGTATTTT. Protein: CASSLRGLGGTDTQYF. The chain couples TRBV5-6 to TRBJ2-3, with D possibly being TRBD1 or TRBD2 (6 bases each). This CDR3 comprises 16 residues. Trimming pared 1 base from V and 1 base from J, leaving 13 bases between. CDR1 is SGHDT, CDR2 YYEEEE, per germline.

The chain combines TRBV29-1 with TRBJ2-7; TRBD2 matches at 9 bases. Germline CDR1 and CDR2: SQVTM and ANQGSEA. Trimming removed 4 bases from V and 2 bases from J; junction bases left unmatched: 3. CDR3 size: 13 residues. CDR3 sequence reads: CSVAPSGAYEQYF. The CDR3 region has the DNA TGCAGCGTTGCGCCTAGCGGGGCCTACGAGCAGTACTTC.

The CDR3 DNA reads as TGTGCCTCCCGGGGGGTAGGGGATACGCAGTATTTT. Its translation is CASRGVGDTQYF. The J gene is TRBJ2-3, the V gene TRBV30, with TRBD2 matching 7 bases. The CDR3 runs to 12 residues. The V and J ends lost 7 bases and 6 bases, in that order; junction bases with no gene match: 7. Germline assignment: CDR1 GTSNPN and CDR2 SVGIG (reference sequence).

The chain links TRBV6-6 to TRBJ2-1; possibly TRBD2 for D (6 bases). The CDR3 covers 16 residues. The germline gives CDR1 MNHNY, CDR2 SVGAGI (reference sequence). Trimming left V 6 bases short and J 1 base short, with 16 bases between. CDR3 sequence reads: CASRGPTSFSYNEQFF. CDR3 in DNA: TGTGCCAGCAGAGGACCCACTAGCTTTTCCTACAATGAGCAGTTCTTC.

The genes are TRBV11-2 and TRBJ2-2; TRBD2 is a possible D gene (5 bases). CDR1 and CDR2 (germline): SGHAT, FQNNGV. This CDR3 region has 17 residues. Trimming removed 1 base from V and 1 base from J, with 13 bases in between. CDR3 sequence (DNA): TGTGCCAGCAGCTTAGCGGGAAGAAGCGGGAACACCGGGGAGCTGTTTTTT. Translation gives CASSLAGRSGNTGELFF.

The CDR3: CAIRREAYEQYF. CDR3 DNA sequence: TGTGCCATCAGGCGGGAGGCCTACGAGCAGTACTTC. V is TRBV10-3 and J is TRBJ2-7, with 8 bases identical to TRBD2. Germline CDR1 and CDR2: ENHRY and SYGVKD. With V trimmed by 6 bases and J by 2 bases, 0 bases remained unmatched. CDR3 length equals 12 residues.

Of note for this clone: One junction end disagrees with the germline gene, perhaps due to a read error. The CDR3 sequence is CASSESGRPRFF. CDR3 in DNA: TGCGCCAGCAGTGAGTCGGGGAGGCCCCGTTTTTTC. The chain has TRBV10-1 and TRBJ1-2; the D is unclear. Germline CDR1 WNHNN, CDR2 SYGVQD (reference sequence). This CDR3 is 12 amino acids long.

The chain recombines TRBV5-1 with TRBJ2-7; 11 bases are a match to TRBD1. The germline V gene encodes CDR1 SGHRS and CDR2 YFSETQ. Trimming at V came to 3 bases and at J to 2 bases, leaving 4 bases not matched to a gene. CDR3 length: 15 residues. The CDR3 region is CASSSDRGQAYEQYF. The CDR3 DNA is TGCGCCAGCAGCTCGGACAGGGGGCAGGCCTACGAGCAGTACTTC. The full variable domain, its missing parts supplied by reference TRBV5-1 and TRBJ2-7, is KAGVTQTPRYLIKTRGQQVTLSCSPISGHRSVSWYQQTPGQGLQFLFEYFSETQRNKGNFPGRFSGRQFSNSRSEMNVSTLELGDSALYLCASSSDRGQAYEQYFGPGTRLTVT.

J is TRBJ1-4 and V is TRBV10-1; maybe TRBD1 (5 bases). With 2 bases removed from V and 3 bases from J, the gap between germline ends came to 10 bases. The CDR3 sequence is 15 residues long. The germline V gene encodes CDR1 WNHNN and CDR2 SYGVQD (reference sequence). DNA of the CDR3: TGCGCCAGCAGTGAGGGGACGGAGCCTAATGAAAAACTGTTTTTT. It codes for CASSEGTEPNEKLFF.

The chain recombines TRBV5-1 with TRBJ1-2, with D unresolved. Germline assignment: CDR1 SGHRS and CDR2 YFSETQ. Trimming shortened V by 2 bases and J by 4 bases, and 12 bases separated the two germline ends. This CDR3 is built from 14 residues. The CDR3 spells CASSFGEGGYGYTF. CDR3 sequence (DNA): TGCGCCAGCAGCTTCGGCGAGGGCGGCTATGGCTACACCTTC.

This rearrangement joins TRBV5-1 to TRBJ2-7; D tentatively fits TRBD1 or TRBD2 (5 bases each). From germline, CDR1 is SGHRS and CDR2 YFSETQ. The CDR3 is 16 residues long. The V gene lost 4 bases and the J gene lost 4 bases, with 21 bases spanning the gap. The CDR3 DNA reads as TGCGCCAGCAGCCTCTCGAAACTGGGGGAGAAATACGAGCAGTACTTC. Translation: CASSLSKLGEKYEQYF.

The chain has TRBV30 and TRBJ1-2; D is unresolved. The V end was cut by 1 base, the J end by 4 bases, with 7 bases between. Germline V CDR1 and CDR2: GTSNPN, SVGIG (reference sequence). There are 12 residues in the CDR3. Here the CDR3 DNA reads TGTGCCTGGAGTGGAAGACTCTATGGCTACACCTTC. Amino acids: CAWSGRLYGYTF.

The chain recombines TRBV5-1 with TRBJ1-2; D possibly corresponds to TRBD1 (5 bases). Trimming removed 0 bases from V and 2 bases from J, with 14 bases in between. Germline V gene lookup returns CDR1 SGHRS and CDR2 YFSETQ. The CDR3 loop spans 16 amino acids. CDR3 bases: TGCGCCAGCAGCTTGGATTTGGGGGAGAGAAACTATGGCTACACCTTC. Translated: CASSLDLGERNYGYTF.

The chain employs TRBV27 and TRBJ1-3; D gene uncertain. The CDR3 spans 14 residues. The V end lost 6 bases, the J end lost 4 bases, and 13 bases lay between the germline ends. Germline assignment: CDR1 MNHEY and CDR2 SMNVEV (reference sequence). The CDR3 protein is CASSSHSAGNTIYF. The CDR3 region has the DNA TGTGCCAGCAGCTCCCATAGCGCGGGAAACACCATATATTTT.

The chain links TRBV6-5 to TRBJ1-2; 9 bases agree with TRBD1. CDR3 length: 14 amino acids. Trimming took 6 bases from V and 8 from J; bases not matched to a gene: 10. Looked up from germline, CDR1 is MNHEY and CDR2 is SVGAGI. The CDR3 DNA sequence: TGTGCCAGCAGCGTCAGCGGACAGGGGAGCGGCTACACCTTC. This codes for CASSVSGQGSGYTF.

V usage is TRBV7-9 and J usage is TRBJ2-3, with D perhaps matching TRBD2 (6 bases). Germline CDR1 and CDR2: SEHNR and FQNEAQ (reference sequence). Trimming took off 5 bases at V and 2 bases at J, with 14 bases between the two ends. CDR3 length: 15 residues. The CDR3 is CASSKGTSDTDTQYF. The CDR3 DNA reads TGTGCCAGCAGCAAAGGGACTTCTGACACAGATACGCAGTATTTT.

V gene TRBV7-2 combines with J gene TRBJ2-3; 9 nucleotides match TRBD2. The V gene end was trimmed by 4 bases and the J gene end by 1 base; junction bases not matched to a gene: 6. The germline V gene has CDR1 SGHTA and CDR2 FQGNSA. The CDR3 loop spans 16 amino acids. This CDR3 reads CASSSLTSGGTDTQYF. The CDR3 DNA reads as TGTGCCAGCAGCTCCCTGACTAGCGGCGGCACAGATACGCAGTATTTT.